This TCR beta chain was identified during a study of blood T cell repertoires in COVID-19. Study information: Collection of acute and convalescent COVID-19 samples took place in the United States, Italy and Spain. PBMCs, B-cell-depleted T cells, or T cells were the source of the cDNA or gDNA that made up the material.

Source study methods: Reference gene primer amplification gave nucleated cell count estimates. Data came from immunoSEQ multiplex PCR; TCRdb stores just in-frame clones and leaves some out. The V and J calls and clone size were taken over from that table, and D and trimming were inferred from the DNA. The repertoire holds roughly 6,100 clones, with 82% as singletons. This CDR3 spans 17 amino acids. Germline-derived CDR1 and CDR2 are KGHSH and LQKENI. With 4 bases clipped from V and 8 bases from J, the junction kept 14 bases outside the gene matches. This clone was counted once. Sequenced material: peripheral blood. V gene TRBV18 combines with J gene TRBJ1-4; 9 nucleotides agree with TRBD1. The sequence derives from a human donor with active COVID-19. The donor label of this sample is uncertain. Here the CDR3 reads CASSLPGQGHHREKLFF. The CDR3 coding sequence is TGTGCCAGCTCACTCCCGGGACAGGGTCATCACAGAGAAAAACTGTTTTTT.